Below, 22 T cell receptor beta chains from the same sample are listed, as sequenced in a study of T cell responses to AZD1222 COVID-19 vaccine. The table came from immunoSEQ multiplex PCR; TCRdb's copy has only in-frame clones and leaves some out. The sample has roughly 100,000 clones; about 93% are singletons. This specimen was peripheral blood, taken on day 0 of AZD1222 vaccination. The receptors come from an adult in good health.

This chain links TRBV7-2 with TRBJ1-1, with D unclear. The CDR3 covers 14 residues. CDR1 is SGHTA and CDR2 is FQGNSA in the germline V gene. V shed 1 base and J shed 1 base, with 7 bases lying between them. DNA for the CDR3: TGTGCCAGCAGCTTAGAGATAGGGAACACTGAAGCTTTCTTT. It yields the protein CASSLEIGNTEAFF.

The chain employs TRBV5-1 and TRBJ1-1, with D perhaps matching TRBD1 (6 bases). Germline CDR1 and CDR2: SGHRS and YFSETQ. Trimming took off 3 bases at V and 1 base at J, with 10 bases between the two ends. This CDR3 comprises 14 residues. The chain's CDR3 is CASSWPGQNTEAFF. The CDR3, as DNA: TGCGCCAGCAGCTGGCCGGGACAGAACACTGAAGCTTTCTTT.

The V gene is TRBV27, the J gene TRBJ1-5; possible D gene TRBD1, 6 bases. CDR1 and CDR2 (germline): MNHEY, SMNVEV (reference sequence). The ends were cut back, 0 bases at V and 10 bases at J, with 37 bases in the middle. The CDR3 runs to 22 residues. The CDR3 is CASSLSGQGPPTGLKTWLPQHF. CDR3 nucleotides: TGTGCCAGCAGTTTATCTGGCCAAGGGCCCCCGACAGGCCTCAAGACCTGGTTACCCCAGCATTTT.

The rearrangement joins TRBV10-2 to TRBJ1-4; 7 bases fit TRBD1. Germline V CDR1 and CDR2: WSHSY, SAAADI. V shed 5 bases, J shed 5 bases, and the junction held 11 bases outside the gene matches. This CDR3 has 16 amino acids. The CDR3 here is CASSFLPRDRNEKLFF. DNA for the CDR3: TGCGCCAGCAGTTTTCTACCCCGGGACAGAAATGAAAAACTGTTTTTT.

This chain's CDR3 is CASSPGSNQPQHF. Here the CDR3 DNA reads TGTGCCAGTAGTCCGGGGTCCAATCAGCCCCAGCATTTT. This sequence joins TRBV19 and TRBJ1-5; D unresolved. V was shortened by 5 bases and J by 3 bases, with 8 bases between the two germline ends. There are 13 residues in the CDR3. Germline lookup yields CDR1 LNHDA and CDR2 SQIVND (reference sequence).

The chain's CDR3 is CASRIRRGPETEAFF. The CDR3 region has the DNA TGTGCCAGCAGGATCCGTCGGGGGCCAGAGACTGAAGCTTTCTTT. The chain employs TRBV2 and TRBJ1-1, with a possible D match to TRBD1 (6 bases). The CDR3 runs to 15 residues. V was cut by 6 bases and J by 5 bases, with 19 bases left in between. Per germline, CDR1 SNHLY and CDR2 FYNNEI.

The CDR3 is CASSRTGQPQHF. In DNA, the CDR3 is TGTGCCAGCAGCCGTACGGGTCAGCCCCAGCATTTT. The genes are TRBV7-9 and TRBJ1-5; D uncertain. Germline values: CDR1 SEHNR, CDR2 FQNEAQ (reference sequence). Trimming left V 5 bases short and J 6 bases short, with 8 bases between. The CDR3 runs 12 residues.

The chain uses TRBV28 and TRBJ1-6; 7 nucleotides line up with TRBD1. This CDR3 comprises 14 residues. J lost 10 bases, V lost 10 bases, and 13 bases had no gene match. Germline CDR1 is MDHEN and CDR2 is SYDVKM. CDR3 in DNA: TGTGCCATCACTCTTGGACAGGCAGGATCACCCCTCCACTTT. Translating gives CAITLGQAGSPLHF.

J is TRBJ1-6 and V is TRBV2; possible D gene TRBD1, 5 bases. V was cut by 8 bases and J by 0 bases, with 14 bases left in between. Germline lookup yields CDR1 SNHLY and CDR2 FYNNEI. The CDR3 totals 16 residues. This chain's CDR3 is CASRYRSSSYNSPLHF. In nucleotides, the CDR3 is TGTGCCAGCCGATACAGGTCGAGCTCCTATAATTCACCCCTCCACTTT.

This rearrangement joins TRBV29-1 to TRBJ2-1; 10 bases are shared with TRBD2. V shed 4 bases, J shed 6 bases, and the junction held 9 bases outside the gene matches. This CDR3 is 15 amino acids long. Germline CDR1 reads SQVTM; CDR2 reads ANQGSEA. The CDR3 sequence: CSVAPTSGKGNEQFF. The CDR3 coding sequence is TGCAGCGTTGCCCCCACTAGCGGGAAAGGCAATGAGCAGTTCTTC.

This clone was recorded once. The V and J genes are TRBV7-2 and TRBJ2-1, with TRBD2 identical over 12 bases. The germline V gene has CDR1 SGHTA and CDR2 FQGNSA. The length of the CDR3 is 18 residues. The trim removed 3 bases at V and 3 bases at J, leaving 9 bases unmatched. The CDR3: CASSFRALLAGGYNEQFF. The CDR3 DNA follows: TGTGCCAGCAGCTTCCGGGCGCTACTAGCGGGAGGCTACAATGAGCAGTTCTTC.

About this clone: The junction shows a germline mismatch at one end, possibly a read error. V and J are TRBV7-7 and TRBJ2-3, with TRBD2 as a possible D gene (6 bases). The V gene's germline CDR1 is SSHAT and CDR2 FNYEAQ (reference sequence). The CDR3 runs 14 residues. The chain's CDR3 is CASSSSSGSDTQYF. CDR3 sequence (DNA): TGTGCTAGCAGCTCCTCCAGCGGGTCTGATACGCAGTATTTT.

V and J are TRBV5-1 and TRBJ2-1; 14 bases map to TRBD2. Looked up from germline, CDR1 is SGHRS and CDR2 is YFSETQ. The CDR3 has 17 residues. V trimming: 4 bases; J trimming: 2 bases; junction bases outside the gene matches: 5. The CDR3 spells CASSPGLAGVTYNEQFF. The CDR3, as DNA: TGCGCCAGCAGCCCGGGACTAGCGGGAGTAACCTACAATGAGCAGTTCTTC.

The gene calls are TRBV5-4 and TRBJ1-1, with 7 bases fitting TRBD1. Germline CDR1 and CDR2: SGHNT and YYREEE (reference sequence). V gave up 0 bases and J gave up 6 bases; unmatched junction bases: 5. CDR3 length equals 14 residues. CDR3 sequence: CASSLDRGYSEAFF. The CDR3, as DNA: TGTGCCAGCAGCTTGGACAGGGGTTATTCTGAAGCTTTCTTT.

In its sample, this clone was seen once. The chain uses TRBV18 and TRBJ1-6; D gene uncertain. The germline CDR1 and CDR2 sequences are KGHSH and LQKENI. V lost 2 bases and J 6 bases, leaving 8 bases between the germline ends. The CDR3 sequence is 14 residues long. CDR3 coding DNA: TGTGCCAGCTCACCAGATCGTACTAATTCACCCCTCCACTTT. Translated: CASSPDRTNSPLHF.

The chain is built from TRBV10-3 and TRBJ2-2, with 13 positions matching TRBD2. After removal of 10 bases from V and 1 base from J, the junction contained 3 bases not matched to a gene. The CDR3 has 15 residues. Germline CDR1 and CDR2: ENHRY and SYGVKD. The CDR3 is CASGLAGENTGELFF. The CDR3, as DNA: TGTGCCAGCGGACTAGCGGGGGAGAACACCGGGGAGCTGTTTTTT.

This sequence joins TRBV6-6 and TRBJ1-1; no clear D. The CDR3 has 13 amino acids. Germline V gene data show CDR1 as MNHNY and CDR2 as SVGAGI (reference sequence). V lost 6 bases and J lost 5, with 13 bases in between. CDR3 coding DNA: TGTGCCAGCAGCCTAGAGGGAAGGACTGAAGCTTTCTTT. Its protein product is CASSLEGRTEAFF.

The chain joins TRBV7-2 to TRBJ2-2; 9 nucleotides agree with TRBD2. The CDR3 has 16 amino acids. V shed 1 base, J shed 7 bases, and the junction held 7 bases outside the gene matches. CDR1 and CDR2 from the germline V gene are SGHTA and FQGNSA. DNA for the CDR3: TGTGCCAGCAGCTTAGATCTAGCGGGGTCGGTCGGGGAGCTGTTTTTT. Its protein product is CASSLDLAGSVGELFF.

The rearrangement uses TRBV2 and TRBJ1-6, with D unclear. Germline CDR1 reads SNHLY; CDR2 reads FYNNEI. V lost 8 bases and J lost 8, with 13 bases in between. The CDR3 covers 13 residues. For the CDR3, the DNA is TGTGCCAGCGGGGTTTCCGAAGATTCACCCCTCCACTTT. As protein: CASGVSEDSPLHF.

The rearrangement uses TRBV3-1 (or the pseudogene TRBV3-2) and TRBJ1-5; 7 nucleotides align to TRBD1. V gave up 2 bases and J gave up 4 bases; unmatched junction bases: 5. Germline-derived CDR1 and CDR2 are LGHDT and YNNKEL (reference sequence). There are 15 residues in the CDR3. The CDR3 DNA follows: TGTGCCAGCAGCCAATACATGGGACAGAATCAGCCCCAGCATTTT. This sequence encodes CASSQYMGQNQPQHF.

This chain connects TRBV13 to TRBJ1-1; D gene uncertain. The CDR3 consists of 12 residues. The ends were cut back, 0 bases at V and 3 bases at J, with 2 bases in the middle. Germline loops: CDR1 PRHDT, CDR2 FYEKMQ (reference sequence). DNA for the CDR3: TGTGCCAGCAGCTTAGGGGACACTGAAGCTTTCTTT. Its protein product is CASSLGDTEAFF. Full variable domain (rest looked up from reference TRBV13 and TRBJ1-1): AAGVIQSPRHLIKEKRETATLKCYPIPRHDTVYWYQQGPGQDPQFLISFYEKMQSDKGSIPDRFSAQQFSDYHSELNMSSLELGDSALYFCASSLGDTEAFFGQGTRLTVV.

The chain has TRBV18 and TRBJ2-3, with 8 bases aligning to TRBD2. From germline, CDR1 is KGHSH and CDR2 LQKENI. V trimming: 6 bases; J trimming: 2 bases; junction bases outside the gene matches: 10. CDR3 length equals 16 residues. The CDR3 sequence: CASSPSGGPITDTQYF. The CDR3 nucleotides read TGTGCCAGCTCTCCAAGCGGGGGCCCAATCACAGATACGCAGTATTTT.